The 18 T cell receptor beta chains below were found in one sample sequenced in a study of immune heterogeneity within non-small cell lung tumors. TCRs were amplified from 600 ng gDNA of bulk tumor per sample. Several biopsies were collected from each primary tumor during surgery. They were spaced as far apart as possible within the tumor mass. Newly diagnosed with untreated non-small cell lung cancer, the patients underwent curative surgery. Multiplex PCR relied on 32 V and 13 J primers to amplify TCR beta CDR3. Using its own MiXCR run on the multiplex PCR reads, TCRdb lists one record per CDR3 protein. This repertoire shows 13,000 to 15,000 distinct CDR3 sequences, approximately 26% found once; its top ten account for roughly 5.5%. Input material: lung tumor tissue. These receptors all stem from a man between 40 and 49 years old with non-small cell lung cancer.

V is TRBV19 and J is TRBJ2-7, with a weak D call TRBD2 (7 bases). This CDR3 contains 14 residues. V shed 1 base and J shed 6 bases, with 13 bases lying between them. Looked up from germline, CDR1 is LNHDA and CDR2 is SQIVND (reference sequence). The CDR3 spells CASSIGGGGAEQYF. DNA for the CDR3: TGTGCCAGTAGTATAGGAGGGGGGGGCGCCGAGCAGTACTTC.

This clonotype has at least ten counts. The chain combines TRBV20-1 with TRBJ2-7; D assignment may be TRBD1 or TRBD2 (5 bases each). Trimming stripped 5 bases from V and 1 base from J, with 12 bases between. Germline CDR1 is DFQATT and CDR2 is SNEGSKA (reference sequence). The CDR3 spans 13 residues. The CDR3 region is CSAHRDGSYEQYF. The CDR3 bases are TGCAGTGCTCACCGGGACGGGTCCTACGAGCAGTACTTC.

Details on this clonotype: A much more abundant neighbour one base away suggests this may be a read error. The CDR3 does not close with the conserved phenylalanine or tryptophan, likely indicating a read error. The chain is built from TRBV20-1 and TRBJ1-1; 10 nucleotides agree with TRBD1. This CDR3 contains 14 residues. Germline loops: CDR1 DFQATT, CDR2 SNEGSKA (reference sequence). Trimming removed 4 bases from V and 1 base from J; junction bases left unmatched: 3. CDR3 nucleotide sequence: TGCAGTGCTAAGAGACAGGGGGCGAACACTGAAGCTTTCTCT. Translating it yields CSAKRQGANTEAFS.

This clonotype was seen ten or more times. V usage is TRBV14 and J usage is TRBJ2-7, with 8 bases that match TRBD2. The V segment lost 3 bases and the J segment 3 bases; nucleotides outside the gene matches: 7. CDR1 and CDR2 from the germline V gene are SGHDN and FVKESK. The CDR3 runs 15 residues. Here the CDR3 reads CASSHGPGGGYEQYF. In DNA, the CDR3 is TGTGCCAGCAGCCACGGGCCCGGGGGGGGCTACGAGCAGTACTTC.

Turning to this clonotype: A much larger clone is a single base away; this may be a read error. The CDR3 reads CARSLPRGTGAYEQFF. CDR3 in DNA: TGTGCCAGAAGCTTGCCCCGCGGGACAGGGGCTTATGAGCAGTTCTTC. V usage is TRBV7-8 and J usage is TRBJ2-1, with 10 positions matching TRBD1. Germline CDR1 reads SGHVS; CDR2 reads FQNEAQ. The CDR3 runs to 16 residues.

This clonotype was observed a few times. The V call is TRBV10-3, the J call TRBJ2-2; TRBD1 agrees at 10 bases. V lost 10 bases, J lost 6 bases, and 5 bases stayed unmatched. Germline loops: CDR1 ENHRY, CDR2 SYGVKD. The CDR3 covers 13 residues. CDR3 sequence reads: CATTDRGPGELFF. The CDR3 region has the DNA TGTGCCACCACCGACAGGGGGCCCGGGGAGCTGTTTTTT.

Within the sample, this clonotype is medium-sized. V and J are TRBV6-4 and TRBJ1-5; 8 bases match TRBD1. Germline V gives CDR1 MRHNA, CDR2 SNTAGT. V shed 6 bases and J 3 bases; nucleotides not matched to a gene: 16. CDR3 length: 18 amino acids. CDR3: CASRVGQGATGINQPQHF. In DNA, the CDR3 is TGTGCCAGCAGGGTGGGGCAGGGGGCGACCGGGATCAATCAGCCCCAGCATTTT.

Concerning this clonotype: A much larger clonotype is one base distant, so this may be a read error. V is TRBV6-5 and J is TRBJ2-7; unclear D gene. The CDR3 covers 15 residues. V was cut by 0 bases and J by 3 bases, with 12 bases left in between. Germline values: CDR1 MNHEY, CDR2 SVGAGI. CDR3 coding DNA: TGTGCCAGCAGTTACTCGACCCAGAGCCACTACGAGCAGTACTTC. Translation: CASSYSTQSHYEQYF.

This clonotype was seen repeatedly, ten times or more. The CDR3 sequence: CASSRTSTGTEAFF. CDR3 DNA sequence: TGCGCCAGCAGCCGGACAAGTACAGGCACTGAAGCTTTCTTT. J is TRBJ1-1 and V is TRBV10-1; possibly TRBD1 for D (5 bases). The germline V gene encodes CDR1 WNHNN and CDR2 SYGVQD (reference sequence). With 6 bases removed from V and 4 bases from J, the gap between germline ends came to 15 bases. The CDR3 is 14 amino acids.

This clonotype showed up many times. This chain joins TRBV11-2 and TRBJ2-3; D uncertain. The CDR3 runs to 13 residues. Germline-derived CDR1 and CDR2 are SGHAT and FQNNGV. Trimming took 2 bases from V and 6 from J, leaving 9 bases between them. The CDR3 sequence: CASSLSRWDTQYF. As DNA, the CDR3 is TGTGCCAGCAGCTTAAGTAGGTGGGATACGCAGTATTTT.

In its sample, this clonotype is medium-sized. The V and J genes are TRBV27 and TRBJ2-5; the D call may be TRBD1 or TRBD2 (5 bases each). The V gene's germline CDR1 is MNHEY and CDR2 SMNVEV (reference sequence). The CDR3 runs to 14 residues. Trimming took 5 bases from V and 2 from J, leaving 12 bases between them. CDR3 protein: CASSPNGGQETQYF. CDR3 DNA: TGTGCCAGCAGTCCTAATGGGGGACAAGAGACCCAGTACTTC.

This clonotype was recorded at least ten times. The chain is built from TRBV12-3 or TRBV12-4 and TRBJ2-1, with 8 nucleotides matching TRBD1. V gave up 6 bases and J gave up 4 bases; unmatched junction bases: 5. The CDR3 totals 14 residues. The CDR3 sequence is CASSSGTGYNEQFF. The CDR3, as DNA: TGTGCCAGCAGCTCCGGGACAGGTTACAATGAGCAGTTCTTC.

Comment on this clonotype: A read error may explain this, as a much larger clone is one base away. The chain is built from TRBV6-1 and TRBJ1-5; D uncertain. This CDR3 contains 14 residues. Germline V gene data show CDR1 as MNHNS and CDR2 as SASEGT. The CDR3, as DNA: TGTGTCAGCAGTGTAAACTCGGGCAATCAGCCCCAGCATTTT. Translated: CVSSVNSGNQPQHF.

This clonotype was seen at least ten times. For the CDR3, the DNA is TGTGCCTCAGACAGGGGGCCCTACTCTGGAAACACCATATATTTT. It is translated as CASDRGPYSGNTIYF. The J gene is TRBJ1-3, the V gene TRBV30; 10 bases are shared with TRBD1. V shed 7 bases and J 0 bases; nucleotides not matched to a gene: 6. CDR3 length: 15 residues. From germline, CDR1 is GTSNPN and CDR2 SVGIG (reference sequence).

Concerning this clonotype itself: A much larger clone differs from this one at a single base, so this may be a read error. The chain has TRBV6-1 and TRBJ2-3, with D uncertain. Germline CDR1 MNHNS, CDR2 SASEGT. The V end lost 1 base, the J end lost 9 bases, and 8 bases lay between the germline ends. The CDR3 is 12 amino acids. The CDR3 nucleotides read TGTGCCAGCAGTGAAGTGGTCAAAACGCAGTATTTT. Residues: CASSEVVKTQYF.

This clonotype was counted many times. The chain couples TRBV12-3 or TRBV12-4 to TRBJ1-1; tentative D call: TRBD1 (5 bases). Trimming took 3 bases from V and 5 from J, leaving 13 bases between them. This CDR3 comprises 14 residues. The CDR3: CASSLGRERTEAFF. CDR3 in DNA: TGTGCCAGCAGTTTGGGCAGGGAAAGGACTGAAGCTTTCTTT.

The count of this clonotype is one. Being one base from a much bigger clone, this may be a read error. The rearrangement uses TRBV20-1 and TRBJ2-1; 15 nucleotides agree with TRBD2. Per the germline V gene, CDR1 is DFQATT and CDR2 is SNEGSKA (reference sequence). The length of the CDR3 is 17 residues. The CDR3 sequence: CSAYTRTSGRVYNDQFF. The DNA for the CDR3 is TGCAGTGCCTACACCCGGACTAGCGGGAGGGTGTACAATGATCAGTTCTTC.

This sequence joins TRBV14 and TRBJ2-5; 8 bases align to TRBD1. Trimming took 3 bases from V and 3 from J; bases not matched to a gene: 6. The CDR3 has 15 residues. CDR1 and CDR2 (germline): SGHDN, FVKESK. The CDR3 loop is CASSHPRTGKETQYF. Here the CDR3 DNA reads TGTGCCAGCAGCCACCCGAGGACAGGGAAAGAGACCCAGTACTTC. Together with reference TRBV14 and TRBJ2-5, the CDR3 gives the full variable domain: EAGVTQFPSHSVIEKGQTVTLRCDPISGHDNLYWYRRVMGKEIKFLLHFVKESKQDESGMPNNRFLAERTGGTYSTLKVQPAELEDSGVYFCASSHPRTGKETQYFGPGTRLLVL.